The clone carrying this T cell receptor (beta chain) was seen a handful of times. The sample originates from a study of blood T cell repertoires in COVID-19. On the study more broadly: Nucleic acid was either cDNA or gDNA, and it came from T cells, B-cell-depleted T cells, or PBMCs.

Seattle's enrolled individuals joined amid active infection and were then monitored longitudinally. In the study's own analysis: Quantification of nucleated cells was approximated via reference gene primer amplification. The method was immunoSEQ multiplex PCR; TCRdb's version includes in-frame clones alone and lacks a portion of them. For V, J and clone size, that table is used; D and trimming come from the DNA. Among more than 200,000 clones listed, about 87% were seen once. Per germline, CDR1 MGHRA and CDR2 YSYEKL. This CDR3 has 14 amino acids. V trimming: 1 base; J trimming: 7 bases; junction bases outside the gene matches: 6.

This sequence originates from a woman aged 55-69 years with COVID-19, enrolled during active disease. V gene TRBV4-1 combines with J gene TRBJ1-1; 7 bases match TRBD1. The sample comprised peripheral blood. This CDR3 is CASSQGWGTVEAFF. Written as DNA, the CDR3 is TGCGCCAGCAGCCAAGGATGGGGGACAGTTGAAGCTTTCTTT.